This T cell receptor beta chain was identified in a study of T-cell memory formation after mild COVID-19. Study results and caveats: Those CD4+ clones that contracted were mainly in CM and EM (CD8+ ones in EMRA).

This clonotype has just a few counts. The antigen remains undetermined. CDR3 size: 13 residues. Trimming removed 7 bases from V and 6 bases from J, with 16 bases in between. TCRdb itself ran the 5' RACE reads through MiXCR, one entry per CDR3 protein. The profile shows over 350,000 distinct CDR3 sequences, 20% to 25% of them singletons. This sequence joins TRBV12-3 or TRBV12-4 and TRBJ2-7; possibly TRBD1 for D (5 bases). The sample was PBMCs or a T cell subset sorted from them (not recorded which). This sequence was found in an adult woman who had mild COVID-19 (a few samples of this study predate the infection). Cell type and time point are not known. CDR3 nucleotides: TGTGCCAGCACCCCCGGGCAGGGATTCGAGCAGTACTTC. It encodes CASTPGQGFEQYF.